This T cell receptor (beta chain) was profiled in a study of molecular identifiers for immune sequencing clone quantification. This CDR3 has 22 amino acids. The V end was cut by 6 bases, the J end by 1 base, with 36 bases between. MiXCR, applied by TCRdb to the PCR reads, yields one record per CDR3 protein. The sample shows a few hundred thousand distinct CDR3 sequences, roughly 23% of them seen only once. Investigators produced naive CD8 libraries from 20,000 to 1,000,000 sorted cells, drawing on 10%, 30% or 50% RNA. This clonotype was observed a single time. Just one base apart from a much larger clone, this may be a read error.

Sequencing used naive CD8+ T cells from blood, with Jurkat cell RNA spiked in. The subset is: FACS-sorted CD8+CD4-CCR7+CD45RA+ naive T cells. The chain is built from TRBV12-3 or TRBV12-4 and TRBJ1-1; a weak D match, TRBD1 (6 bases). This receptor was identified in a human donor in good health. Some libraries in this study had Jurkat cell RNA spiked in. CDR3 loop: CASRLPTFSGDRTVSENTEAFF. CDR3 sequence (DNA): TGTGCCAGCAGGCTACCAACCTTTTCTGGGGATAGGACAGTGTCAGAGAACACTGAAGCTTTCTTT.